Following are 25 T cell receptor beta chains from one sample sequenced in a study of T cells after yellow fever vaccination. TCRdb reprocessed the 5' RACE reads with MiXCR, giving one entry per CDR3 protein. The sample includes tens of thousands of distinct CDR3 sequences, approximately 6% of them seen just once. The source was PBMCs, either bulk or a sorted T-cell subset (CD4+, CD8+, memory, or dextramer-sorted; not recorded which), collected on the day of the yellow fever booster vaccination. These receptors originate from a man younger than 45 who received the YFV17D yellow fever vaccine.

This chain connects TRBV6-1 to TRBJ2-5, with 7 positions matching TRBD1. V trimming: 2 bases; J trimming: 5 bases; junction bases outside the gene matches: 8. The germline CDR1 and CDR2 sequences are MNHNS and SASEGT. The CDR3 extends over 15 amino acids. Written as DNA, the CDR3 is TGTGCCAGCAGTGAAAACAGGGGATATTCGGAGACCCAGTACTTC. It codes for CASSENRGYSETQYF.

This clonotype came up many times. J is TRBJ2-7 and V is TRBV6-2 or TRBV6-3; no definite D call. In germline, CDR1 is MNHEY, CDR2 SVGEGT. The V end was cut by 7 bases, the J end by 5 bases, with 12 bases between. This CDR3 region has 12 residues. CDR3 sequence reads: CASTALADEQYF. CDR3 coding DNA: TGTGCCAGCACGGCGCTTGCTGACGAGCAGTACTTC.

In its sample, this clonotype was seen a few times. V gene TRBV18 combines with J gene TRBJ2-6; tentatively, D is TRBD2 (5 bases). The CDR3 length is 16 residues. Germline V CDR1 and CDR2: KGHSH, LQKENI. V dropped 3 bases and J dropped 2 bases, with 11 bases sitting between them. The CDR3 sequence is CASSPAVGTGANVLTF. CDR3 in DNA: TGTGCCAGCTCACCTGCGGTCGGGACTGGGGCCAACGTCCTGACTTTC.

This clonotype has ten or more counts. The chain combines TRBV20-1 with TRBJ1-1; 8 positions agree with TRBD1. The germline V gene encodes CDR1 DFQATT and CDR2 SNEGSKA (reference sequence). The CDR3 runs to 12 residues. DNA for the CDR3: TGCAGCGGGACAGGAGTGGGAGTTGAAGCTTTCTTT. Its translation: CSGTGVGVEAFF.

This clonotype was seen repeatedly, ten times or more. The chain is built from TRBV10-2 and TRBJ2-5; D perhaps matches TRBD1 (6 bases). With 7 bases removed from V and 4 bases from J, the gap between germline ends came to 13 bases. The CDR3 totals 13 residues. Germline-derived CDR1 and CDR2 are WSHSY and SAAADI. The chain's CDR3 is CASNAQGRETQYF. The CDR3 nucleotides are TGCGCCAGCAATGCACAGGGTAGAGAGACCCAGTACTTC.

This clonotype was counted at least ten times. The V and J genes are TRBV7-2 and TRBJ1-2, with D maybe TRBD1 (6 bases). Trimming left V 2 bases short and J 5 bases short, with 12 bases between. The germline V gene encodes CDR1 SGHTA and CDR2 FQGNSA. The CDR3 loop spans 14 amino acids. DNA for the CDR3: TGTGCCAGCAGCTTAAAGGGGGAGGGGTATGGCTACACCTTC. Translated: CASSLKGEGYGYTF.

The table lists this clonotype with many counts. The chain couples TRBV7-9 to TRBJ2-7; 9 bases match TRBD2. This CDR3 is built from 16 residues. V shed 1 base, J shed 1 base, and the junction held 5 bases outside the gene matches. Germline V gives CDR1 SEHNR, CDR2 FQNEAQ (reference sequence). The CDR3: CASSLGGTSGSYEQYF. The CDR3 DNA sequence: TGTGCCAGCAGCTTAGGGGGCACTAGCGGGTCCTACGAGCAGTACTTC.

The chain links TRBV6-9 to TRBJ2-1, with D perhaps TRBD2 (5 bases). The V end lost 8 bases, the J end lost 9 bases, and 11 bases lay between the germline ends. The germline V gene has CDR1 MNHGY and CDR2 SVAAGI. CDR3 length: 11 residues. The CDR3 nucleotides read TGTGCCAGCCCTGGAGGAGGTGAGCAGTTCTTC. Translated, it gives CASPGGGEQFF.

The chain has TRBV7-8 and TRBJ1-2; D may be TRBD1 (5 bases). The CDR3 has 15 residues. V lost 4 bases and J lost 9, with 21 bases in between. Germline-derived CDR1 and CDR2 are SGHVS and FQNEAQ. The DNA for the CDR3 is TGTGCCAGCAGCTCCCATACAGGAGACGGTGGACGCTACACCTTC. Translated, it gives CASSSHTGDGGRYTF.

This clonotype was seen a handful of times. Just one base apart from a much larger clone, this may be a read error. V usage is TRBV7-7 and J usage is TRBJ2-1; D gene unclear. Germline CDR1 reads SSHAT; CDR2 reads FNYEAQ (reference sequence). This CDR3 has 13 amino acids. Trimming took off 4 bases at V and 7 bases at J, with 11 bases between the two ends. DNA for the CDR3: TGTGCCAGCAGCTCCGAGTGGGCTAATGAGCAGTTCTTC. Its translation is CASSSEWANEQFF.

The chain employs TRBV7-8 and TRBJ2-7; D is undetermined. Trimming pared 5 bases from V and 2 bases from J, leaving 19 bases between. Germline CDR1 SGHVS, CDR2 FQNEAQ. The CDR3 length is 16 residues. CDR3 DNA: TGTGCCAGCAGCGCGAAAACTCCGTTGGGTCCCTACGAGCAGTACTTC. This translates into CASSAKTPLGPYEQYF.

This clonotype was detected ten times or more. This chain uses TRBV27 with TRBJ2-4; TRBD2 aligns across 7 bases. CDR1 and CDR2 from the germline V gene are MNHEY and SMNVEV (reference sequence). V lost 6 bases, J lost 1 base, and 15 bases stayed unmatched. CDR3 length: 18 residues. CDR3 in DNA: TGTGCCAGCAGAACCCCTATGAGGGCCGGGGGGGCCAAAAACATTCAGTACTTC. It yields the protein CASRTPMRAGGAKNIQYF.

This clonotype was observed at least ten times. The chain has TRBV29-1 and TRBJ2-1; a possible D gene is TRBD2 (6 bases). The CDR3 runs to 11 residues. The ends were cut back, 7 bases at V and 2 bases at J, with 6 bases in the middle. Germline CDR1 is SQVTM and CDR2 is ANQGSEA. CDR3 amino acids: CSGTTYNEQFF. CDR3 DNA sequence: TGCAGCGGGACTACCTACAATGAGCAGTTCTTC.

This clonotype was seen at least ten times. The V call is TRBV5-4, the J call TRBJ2-1, with D perhaps assigned TRBD1 or TRBD2 (5 bases each). The CDR3 has 18 residues. Germline V CDR1 and CDR2: SGHNT, YYREEE (reference sequence). Trimming pared 3 bases from V and 3 bases from J, leaving 22 bases between. CDR3 coding DNA: TGTGCCAGCAGCTCGTATCGGGACGACTCTTCATTCTACAATGAGCAGTTCTTC. Translating gives CASSSYRDDSSFYNEQFF.

This clonotype was seen more than once but under ten times. This rearrangement joins TRBV11-2 to TRBJ2-7; 11 bases align to TRBD2. Trimming cost V 3 bases and J 5 bases; bases outside gene matches: 18. The germline V gene has CDR1 SGHAT and CDR2 FQNNGV. The CDR3 is 19 amino acids. CDR3 sequence reads: CASSFPRTTSGNRKNEQYF. The DNA for the CDR3 is TGTGCCAGCAGCTTCCCCCGGACGACTAGCGGGAATAGGAAAAACGAGCAGTACTTC.

This clonotype was observed at least ten times. The chain recombines TRBV30 with TRBJ1-5; D gene unclear. Germline CDR1 and CDR2: GTSNPN and SVGIG (reference sequence). This CDR3 region has 13 residues. V lost 2 bases to trimming and J lost 7 bases, with 12 bases between them. The chain's CDR3 is CAWSREAGQPQHF. The CDR3 DNA reads as TGTGCCTGGAGTAGGGAGGCGGGCCAGCCCCAGCATTTT.

This clonotype has at least ten counts. The V and J genes are TRBV27 and TRBJ1-1, with 8 bases lining up with TRBD1. The CDR3 contains 15 residues. CDR1 and CDR2 (germline): MNHEY, SMNVEV (reference sequence). V trimming: 2 bases; J trimming: 3 bases; junction bases outside the gene matches: 5. In DNA form, the CDR3 reads TGTGCCAGCAGTTTAACCGGGACAGGTCACACTGAAGCTTTCTTT. Protein sequence: CASSLTGTGHTEAFF.

This clonotype occurred many times. CDR3: CSARDMGPQHF. CDR3 DNA: TGCAGTGCTAGAGATATGGGGCCCCAGCATTTT. The J gene is TRBJ1-5, the V gene TRBV20-1; D not certain. The CDR3 extends over 11 amino acids. Trimming shortened V by 0 bases and J by 9 bases, and 6 bases separated the two germline ends. CDR1 DFQATT and CDR2 SNEGSKA come from the germline V gene (reference sequence).

The sample holds a few counts of this clonotype. The chain combines TRBV19 with TRBJ1-5, with TRBD1 as a possible D gene (5 bases). CDR3 length: 14 amino acids. The germline V gene encodes CDR1 LNHDA and CDR2 SQIVND (reference sequence). Trimming left V 2 bases short and J 11 bases short, with 16 bases between. CDR3 protein: CASSIKGAGLAQHF. The DNA for the CDR3 is TGTGCCAGTAGTATAAAGGGAGCAGGGTTGGCCCAGCATTTT.

This chain connects TRBV3-1 to TRBJ1-5; no clear D gene. Trimming cost V 11 bases and J 0 bases, with 17 bases left between them. CDR1 and CDR2 (germline): LGHDT, YNNKEL (reference sequence). The length of the CDR3 is 15 residues. CDR3 sequence reads: CACSQGGYSNQPQHF. The DNA of the CDR3 is TGTGCCTGCTCCCAAGGAGGGTATAGCAATCAGCCCCAGCATTTT.

The V call is TRBV19, the J call TRBJ2-1, with a tentative D call TRBD1 (6 bases). Germline lookup yields CDR1 LNHDA and CDR2 SQIVND (reference sequence). The CDR3 spans 17 residues. Trimming removed 3 bases from V and 0 bases from J, with 15 bases in between. CDR3 sequence: CASSIMPGTSSYNEQFF. DNA for the CDR3: TGTGCCAGTAGTATTATGCCGGGGACAAGCTCCTACAATGAGCAGTTCTTC.

This clonotype was seen repeatedly, ten times or more. The rearrangement links TRBV6-5 to TRBJ1-5; no reliable D call. Between the trimmed V and J ends, which lost 6 bases and 5 bases, there was a span of 8 bases. Germline V gene lookup returns CDR1 MNHEY and CDR2 SVGAGI. CDR3 length: 12 amino acids. The CDR3 reads CASSSSDQPQHF. The CDR3 DNA is TGTGCCAGCAGCAGTAGTGATCAGCCCCAGCATTTT.

At least ten counts were recorded for this clonotype. The CDR3 DNA reads TGTGCCAGCAGTCTCCGACTAGCGGCGCAACCAATGAGCTCCTACAATGAGCAGTTCTTC. This encodes CASSLRLAAQPMSSYNEQFF. The V call is TRBV6-2 or TRBV6-3, the J call TRBJ2-1, with 9 bases lining up with TRBD2. CDR3 length equals 20 residues. Germline assignment: CDR1 MNHEY and CDR2 SVGEGT. The V segment lost 5 bases and the J segment 0 bases; nucleotides outside the gene matches: 17.

This clonotype was counted only a few times. The genes are TRBV7-2 and TRBJ2-6; D remains unclear. The V end was cut by 4 bases, the J end by 3 bases, with 16 bases between. This CDR3 is built from 17 residues. Germline V gene lookup returns CDR1 SGHTA and CDR2 FQGNSA. CDR3 in amino acids: CASSSVFMRLGANVLTF. The CDR3 DNA reads as TGTGCCAGCAGCTCCGTTTTTATGAGGCTTGGGGCCAACGTCCTGACTTTC.

This clonotype appeared many times. This chain joins TRBV12-3 or TRBV12-4 and TRBJ2-5, with 7 bases matching TRBD2. V dropped 1 base and J dropped 4; count of bases not matched to a gene: 0. The CDR3 totals 13 residues. The CDR3 region is CASSLGGGETQYF. The DNA for the CDR3 is TGTGCCAGCAGTTTAGGGGGGGGAGAGACCCAGTACTTC.